The rows below give T cell receptor beta chains drawn from one sample of a study of CD8+ T cells in alopecia areata. The repertoire was sequenced with immunoSEQ multiplex PCR; TCRdb's copy has only in-frame clones and lacks some. The repertoire consists of around 14,000 clones, with approximately 58% occurring once and the leading ten covering 3% to 4.5%. The sample was CD4+ Tregs sorted from blood. These receptors came from a human donor with alopecia areata. The conserved cysteine and the conserved F or W are not part of the CDR3 here. Each record gives: J gene, V gene, CDR3 protein.

TRBJ2-6,TRBV5-1,ASSSRQPHSGANVLT
TRBJ1-2,TRBV18,ASSPIQGAKYGYT
TRBJ1-5,TRBV25-1,ASSPTGGATFGQPQH
TRBJ2-7,TRBV7-9,ASSGTGGLWEQY
TRBJ2-3,TRBV7-9,ASSQAGVVRTDTQY
TRBJ2-6,TRBV18,ASSPRQGPTGANVLT
TRBJ2-7,TRBV21-1,ASSTRGPEQY
TRBJ1-2,TRBV29-1,SVGFFLITGTGALPHYGYT
TRBJ2-1,TRBV30,AWGNRFNEQF
TRBJ1-1,TRBV2,ASRILSGQLMNTEAF
TRBJ1-4,TRBV7-9,ASSPPRGSSNEKLF
TRBJ2-6,TRBV5-1,ASSGQTGANVLT
TRBJ2-7,TRBV5-1,ASSDRSSGAYEQY
TRBJ1-5,TRBV29-1,SVVTGNQPQH
TRBJ2-3,TRBV7-9,ASRGGLAGPTDTQY
TRBJ2-5,TRBV5-1,ASSPRQSQETQY
TRBJ1-4,TRBV27,ASSLSRQFATNEKLF
TRBJ1-2,TRBV5-1,ASSLTTSGGYT